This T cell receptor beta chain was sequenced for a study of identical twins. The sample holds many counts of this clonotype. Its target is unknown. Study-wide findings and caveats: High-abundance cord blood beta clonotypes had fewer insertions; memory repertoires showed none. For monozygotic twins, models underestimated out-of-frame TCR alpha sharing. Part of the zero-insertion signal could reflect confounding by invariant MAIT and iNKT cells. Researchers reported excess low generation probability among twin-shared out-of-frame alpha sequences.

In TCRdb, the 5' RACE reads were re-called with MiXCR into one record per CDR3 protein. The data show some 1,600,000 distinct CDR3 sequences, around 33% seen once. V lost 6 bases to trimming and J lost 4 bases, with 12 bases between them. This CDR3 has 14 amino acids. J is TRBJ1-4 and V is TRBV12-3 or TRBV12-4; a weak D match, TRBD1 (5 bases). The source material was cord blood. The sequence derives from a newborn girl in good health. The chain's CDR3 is CASSPTGYNEKLFF. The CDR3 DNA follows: TGTGCCAGCAGCCCCACAGGTTATAATGAAAAACTGTTTTTT.